Listed below are T cell receptor beta chains from one sample, sequenced in a study of beta chain features in type 1 diabetes. The assay was immunoSEQ multiplex PCR, and TCRdb's table has in-frame clones only and misses some. The data show roughly 250,000 clones, 20% seen once. Sequenced sample: naive CD4+ T cells from blood. Receptors originate from a woman between 40 and 50 years old with type 1 diabetes. The CDR3 runs from the conserved cysteine through the conserved F or W. The order of the fields is J gene, clone size, V gene, D gene, CDR3 protein, CDR3 DNA. The D gene is left open where the match is weak. The size field is filled for only some rows; it gives once, few, many or a size class.

>TRBJ2-7|.|TRBV9|TRBD1
CASSVQTGGYEQYF
TGTGCCAGCAGCGTCCAGACAGGGGGATACGAGCAGTACTTC
>TRBJ1-2|.|TRBV29-1|.
CSVEGGQDWYGYTF
TGCAGCGTTGAAGGAGGCCAGGACTGGTATGGCTACACCTTC
>TRBJ2-7|few|TRBV29-1|TRBD2
CSASPTSGGLYEQYF
TGCAGCGCTTCGCCGACTAGCGGGGGACTCTACGAGCAGTACTTC
>TRBJ2-3|.|TRBV18|.
CASSPPGKSTDTQYF
TGTGCCAGCTCACCCCCCGGGAAAAGCACAGATACGCAGTATTTT
>TRBJ2-7|.|TRBV4-2|TRBD1
CASSQDPGQGREQYF
TGTGCCAGCAGCCAAGATCCGGGACAGGGGCGGGAGCAGTACTTC
>TRBJ1-1|.|TRBV7-2|.
CASSPQVNTEAFF
TGTGCCAGCAGCCCACAGGTGAACACTGAAGCTTTCTTT
>TRBJ2-7|.|TRBV7-2|.
CASSTPGEQYF
TGTGCCAGCAGCACCCCGGGCGAGCAGTACTTC
>TRBJ2-1|.|TRBV15|.
CATSRVRSSYNEQFF
TGTGCCACCAGCAGAGTGCGGAGCTCCTACAATGAGCAGTTCTTC
>TRBJ2-1|few|TRBV19|.
CASSMAQEGEQFF
TGTGCCAGTAGTATGGCGCAGGAAGGTGAGCAGTTCTTC
>TRBJ2-7|.|TRBV7-2|TRBD1
CASSWTGGTYEQYF
TGTGCCAGCAGCTGGACAGGGGGCACGTACGAGCAGTACTTC
>TRBJ1-5|few|TRBV6-6|.
CASGGENQPQHF
TGTGCCAGTGGGGGGGAAAATCAGCCCCAGCATTTT
>TRBJ1-1|.|TRBV7-9|TRBD1
CASSQVTGWAEAFF
TGTGCCAGCAGCCAAGTGACAGGGTGGGCTGAAGCTTTCTTT
>TRBJ1-4|few|TRBV28|TRBD1
CASSLGTGGEKLFF
TGTGCCAGCAGCCTCGGGACAGGGGGCGAAAAACTGTTTTTT
>TRBJ1-1|.|TRBV4-1|.
CASSQERVNTEAFF
TGCGCCAGCAGCCAAGAGCGAGTGAACACTGAAGCTTTCTTT
>TRBJ2-7|few|TRBV4-1|TRBD1
CASSQDGTGAYEQYF
TGCGCCAGCAGCCAAGATGGGACAGGGGCCTACGAGCAGTACTTC
>TRBJ2-5|few|TRBV11-3|TRBD2
CASSSGLEEETQYF
TGTGCCAGCAGCTCAGGACTAGAGGAGGAGACCCAGTACTTC
>TRBJ2-1|few|TRBV5-1|TRBD2
CASSTSGLAGVSSYNEQFF
TGCGCCAGCAGCACATCCGGACTAGCGGGGGTCAGCTCCTACAATGAGCAGTTCTTC
>TRBJ1-5|.|TRBV4-3|TRBD1
CASSQMTGVNQPQHF
TGCGCCAGCAGCCAAATGACAGGGGTAAATCAGCCCCAGCATTTT
>TRBJ1-1|few|TRBV5-1|.
CASSLAAANTEAFF
TGCGCCAGCAGCTTGGCTGCGGCGAACACTGAAGCTTTCTTT
>TRBJ2-5|.|TRBV9|.
CASSAWTEGETQYF
TGTGCCAGCAGCGCCTGGACAGAGGGAGAGACCCAGTACTTC
>TRBJ1-2|.|TRBV5-6|.
CASSPDKYGYTF
TGTGCCAGCAGCCCGGACAAGTATGGCTACACCTTC
>TRBJ2-1|few|TRBV4-2|TRBD2
CASSQATSGSYNEQFF
TGTGCCAGCAGCCAGGCCACTAGCGGGAGCTACAATGAGCAGTTCTTC
>TRBJ2-5|few|TRBV9|TRBD2
CASSSGLAGVMGQETQYF
TGTGCCAGCAGCTCGGGACTAGCGGGAGTAATGGGCCAAGAGACCCAGTACTTC
>TRBJ1-2|few|TRBV18|.
CASSQGADYGYTF
TGTGCCAGCTCTCAAGGGGCGGACTATGGCTACACCTTC
>TRBJ2-5|few|TRBV28|TRBD1
CASSLQGAGIRETQYF
TGTGCCAGCAGTTTACAGGGGGCAGGGATCCGAGAGACCCAGTACTTC
>TRBJ2-3|.|TRBV7-8|TRBD2
CASSPRAGGGTQYF
TGTGCCAGCAGCCCTCGGGCGGGGGGAGGTACGCAGTATTTT
>TRBJ2-1|.|TRBV7-9|TRBD2
CASSLALSGLAGVYNEQFF
TGTGCCAGCAGCTTAGCGCTTTCTGGCCTAGCGGGAGTGTACAATGAGCAGTTCTTC
>TRBJ2-2|.|TRBV19|.
CASSSRDTGELFF
TGTGCCAGTAGCTCCCGGGACACCGGGGAGCTGTTTTTT
>TRBJ1-2|.|TRBV29-1|TRBD1
CSVDGTGKWTYGYTF
TGCAGCGTTGATGGGACAGGGAAGTGGACATATGGCTACACCTTC
>TRBJ2-5|.|TRBV10-3|TRBD2
CAIGDAGEGKETQYF
TGTGCCATCGGTGACGCGGGGGAAGGCAAAGAGACCCAGTACTTC
>TRBJ2-7|.|TRBV7-2|TRBD2
CASSLTSPSYEQYF
TGTGCCAGCAGCTTGACTAGCCCTTCCTACGAGCAGTACTTC
>TRBJ2-5|few|TRBV29-1|.
CSVAQGTGETQYF
TGCAGCGTTGCCCAGGGTACCGGGGAGACCCAGTACTTC
>TRBJ2-2|few|TRBV29-1|TRBD2
CSVDGLAGGPNTGELFF
TGCAGCGTCGACGGACTAGCGGGGGGCCCGAACACCGGGGAGCTGTTTTTT
>TRBJ1-1|few|TRBV29-1|.
CSVVEGTTEAFF
TGCAGCGTTGTGGAGGGGACTACTGAAGCTTTCTTT
>TRBJ2-7|.|TRBV11-3|.
CASSPGLNDYEQYF
TGTGCCAGCAGCCCTGGACTGAACGACTACGAGCAGTACTTC
>TRBJ2-3|few|TRBV29-1|.
CSAGLRLTDTQYF
TGCAGCGCCGGACTCCGCCTCACAGATACGCAGTATTTT
>TRBJ2-3|.|TRBV6-5|.
CASSYSAGGVTDTQYF
TGTGCCAGCAGTTACTCGGCCGGGGGAGTAACAGATACGCAGTATTTT
>TRBJ2-2|few|TRBV18|.
CASSPFRNTGELFF
TGTGCCAGCTCACCCTTCAGGAACACCGGGGAGCTGTTTTTT
>TRBJ1-2|few|TRBV30|.
CAWNPGDYGYTF
TGTGCCTGGAACCCAGGGGACTATGGCTACACCTTC
>TRBJ2-3|few|TRBV7-3|TRBD2
CASSLSGGATDTQYF
TGTGCCAGCAGCCTGAGCGGGGGGGCAACAGATACGCAGTATTTT
>TRBJ1-1|.|TRBV2|TRBD1
CASRGQGGTEAFF
TGTGCCAGCAGGGGACAGGGCGGGACTGAAGCTTTCTTT
>TRBJ2-1|.|TRBV28|TRBD2
CASISASGGYNEQFF
TGTGCCAGCATATCAGCTAGCGGGGGCTACAATGAGCAGTTCTTC
>TRBJ1-2|few|TRBV29-1|.
CSVLNSRDYGYTF
TGCAGCGTTCTTAATTCACGGGACTATGGCTACACCTTC
>TRBJ2-7|.|TRBV29-1|TRBD1
CSVDFGTGEAYEQYF
TGCAGCGTTGACTTCGGGACAGGGGAGGCCTACGAGCAGTACTTC
>TRBJ2-1|.|TRBV4-3|.
CASSHPNSGEGTGGTYNEQFF
TGCGCCAGCAGCCACCCAAATTCAGGGGAGGGGACTGGTGGGACCTACAATGAGCAGTTCTTC
>TRBJ2-7|.|TRBV15|.
CATSREAGAYEQYF
TGTGCCACCAGCAGAGAAGCAGGGGCCTACGAGCAGTACTTC
>TRBJ2-5|few|TRBV28|.
CASSLGGAETQYF
TGTGCCAGCAGTTTGGGGGGAGCGGAGACCCAGTACTTC
>TRBJ2-1|few|TRBV4-3|.
CASSRGREQFF
TGCGCCAGCAGCCGTGGTCGGGAGCAGTTCTTC
>TRBJ2-7|.|TRBV4-2|TRBD2
CASSQDPAGVPNEQYF
TGTGCCAGCAGCCAAGATCCAGCGGGAGTCCCCAACGAGCAGTACTTC